The rows below give T cell receptor beta chains drawn from one sample of a study of T cell repertoires in cytomegalovirus infection. The antigens of these receptors remain unknown. TCRdb reprocessed the reads via MiXCR and lists one record per CDR3 protein. The top ten hold 10% to 15% of the sample, which has approximately 910,000 distinct CDR3 sequences, approximately 31% seen once. This material consisted of cultured CD8+ T cells from PBMCs, taken from culture after CMV antigen stimulation. All receptors derive from a human donor in good health (CMV status not recorded). Some clones in this sample may be carry-over from other donors' samples. CDR3s leave out the opening cysteine and the closing phenylalanine or tryptophan. The D gene is left open where the match is weak.

TRBJ1-1,.,TRBV6-8,ASSLYRTNMNTEAF
TRBJ2-3,.,TRBV7-9,ASSSPYADTQY
TRBJ2-7,.,TRBV5-1,ASSLFGRLSEQY
TRBJ2-3,.,TRBV27,ASSLTVSRTDTQY
TRBJ2-7,.,TRBV7-8,ASSPRDPQGQY
TRBJ1-1,.,TRBV29-1,SVEDGLNTEAF
TRBJ2-3,TRBD1,TRBV7-2,ASSLEEGGFTDTQY
TRBJ1-2,.,TRBV5-6,ASSWGPGYT
TRBJ1-2,TRBD1,TRBV19,ASSSGTGPFYGYT
TRBJ2-1,.,TRBV14,ASSPGFSSYNEQF
TRBJ2-1,TRBD2,TRBV5-1,ASSPWTSGGFKF
TRBJ2-3,TRBD1,TRBV6-8,ASMAVGQGLDTQY
TRBJ2-6,TRBD1,TRBV7-2,ASSPIGQGTYGANVLT
TRBJ2-1,TRBD2,TRBV29-1,SGMRLAGLNNEQF
TRBJ2-7,.,TRBV4-1,ASSQVESGFSYEQY
TRBJ1-2,.,TRBV2,ASSKEGGALYYGYT
TRBJ2-3,TRBD2,TRBV7-9,ASSNRGGPSTDTQY
TRBJ2-3,.,TRBV27,ASSFGRWADTQY
TRBJ2-7,.,TRBV4-1,ASSQGDSPYEQY
TRBJ2-3,.,TRBV6-5,ASSFGVLRSTDTQY